The 13 T cell receptor beta chains below come from one sample, sequenced in a study of beta chain features in type 1 diabetes. Reverse transcribing all isolated RNA meant expressed TCRB transcripts were sequenced. TCRdb's copy holds only in-frame clones and misses some; the assay was immunoSEQ multiplex PCR. The profile covers about 290,000 clones, with 8% appearing a single time and 1% taken by the ten largest. Specimen: central memory CD4+ T cells from blood. All receptors derive from a young woman in good health.

This clone appeared a few times. This sequence joins TRBV27 and TRBJ1-2, with D perhaps TRBD1 (5 bases). The CDR3 runs 16 residues. Between the trimmed V and J ends, which lost 5 bases and 3 bases, there was a span of 19 bases. Germline-derived CDR1 and CDR2 are MNHEY and SMNVEV (reference sequence). The CDR3 DNA sequence: TGTGCCAGCAGTGCCTCCGGGACGGATAAATACTATGGCTACACCTTC. Translating gives CASSASGTDKYYGYTF.

In regard to this clone: This same CDR3 is encoded by further DNA sequences in the sample. The V gene is TRBV7-2, the J gene TRBJ2-3; D remains ambiguous. The CDR3 is 14 amino acids. V was shortened by 5 bases and J by 2 bases, with 11 bases between the two germline ends. The germline gives CDR1 SGHTA, CDR2 FQGNSA. The CDR3 protein is CASSLRLLTDTQYF. CDR3 nucleotide sequence: TGTGCCAGCAGCCTTAGGCTCCTCACAGATACGCAGTATTTT.

Ten or more counts support this clone. The chain is built from TRBV7-7 and TRBJ2-5; possible D gene TRBD2, 5 bases. The V end was cut by 8 bases, the J end by 5 bases, with 21 bases between. CDR3 length: 15 amino acids. Germline CDR1 and CDR2: SSHAT and FNYEAQ (reference sequence). The CDR3 DNA is TGTGCCAGCGGACTCCCGGGATCAGGAGGCGAGACCCAGTACTTC. As protein: CASGLPGSGGETQYF.

In this sample, this clone turned up many times. This rearrangement joins TRBV18 to TRBJ2-1, with D possibly TRBD2 on 5 matching bases. CDR3 length: 14 amino acids. CDR1 KGHSH and CDR2 LQKENI come from the germline V gene. Trimming cost V 10 bases and J 3 bases, with 16 bases left between them. CDR3 coding DNA: TGTGCCACTAAAACGGTGGGAGTCTACAATGAGCAGTTCTTC. The encoded protein is CATKTVGVYNEQFF. Using reference TRBV18 and TRBJ2-1 for the parts outside the CDR3, the full variable domain is NAGVMQNPRHLVRRRGQEARLRCSPMKGHSHVYWYRQLPEEGLKFMVYLQKENIIDESGMPKERFSAEFPKEGPSILRIQQVVRGDSAAYFCATKTVGVYNEQFFGPGTRLTVL.

V is TRBV6-5 and J is TRBJ1-2; D is possibly TRBD1 (6 bases). CDR1 is MNHEY, CDR2 SVGAGI, per germline. This CDR3 spans 14 amino acids. Trimming removed 6 bases from V and 4 bases from J, with 15 bases in between. CDR3 region: CASSRAGGPYGYTF. The CDR3, as DNA: TGTGCCAGCAGCCGTGCGGGGGGCCCCTATGGCTACACCTTC.

This clone was counted between two and nine times. The J gene is TRBJ1-5, the V gene TRBV27, with D unclear. V lost 3 bases, J lost 5 bases, and 11 bases lay in between. The germline CDR1 and CDR2 sequences are MNHEY and SMNVEV (reference sequence). This CDR3 comprises 14 residues. CDR3 sequence (DNA): TGTGCCAGCAGTTTTAGGGCAAACTATCAGCCCCAGCATTTT. This encodes CASSFRANYQPQHF.

The chain is built from TRBV18 and TRBJ2-5; possibly TRBD2 for D (6 bases). Trimming removed 2 bases from V and 0 bases from J, with 10 bases in between. Looked up from germline, CDR1 is KGHSH and CDR2 is LQKENI. The CDR3 runs 15 residues. The CDR3 bases are TGTGCCAGCTCACCAAGGAGCGGGTACCAAGAGACCCAGTACTTC. Translation: CASSPRSGYQETQYF.

This clone was seen a few times. The chain links TRBV16 to TRBJ2-5, with unresolved D. The CDR3 runs 12 residues. V lost 1 base, J lost 4 bases, and 4 bases lay in between. The germline V gene encodes CDR1 KGHSY and CDR2 FQNENV. The CDR3 sequence: CASSQYPETQYF. Written as DNA, the CDR3 is TGTGCCAGCAGCCAATACCCAGAGACCCAGTACTTC.

This clone was observed a few times. This rearrangement joins TRBV7-2 to TRBJ2-5; tentatively, D is TRBD1 (5 bases). Germline CDR1 SGHTA, CDR2 FQGNSA. V was shortened by 2 bases and J by 2 bases, with 6 bases between the two germline ends. The CDR3 is 13 amino acids. CDR3 DNA sequence: TGTGCCAGCAGCTTAAACAGGCAAGAGACCCAGTACTTC. Protein sequence: CASSLNRQETQYF.

The chain recombines TRBV5-1 with TRBJ1-1, with D possibly being TRBD1 (6 bases). Trimming took 4 bases from V and 4 from J, leaving 11 bases between them. Germline CDR1 SGHRS, CDR2 YFSETQ. CDR3 size: 13 residues. The CDR3 DNA sequence: TGCGCCAGCAGCATTCAACAGGGCACTGAAGCTTTCTTT. It is translated as CASSIQQGTEAFF.

This chain joins TRBV7-2 and TRBJ2-1; TRBD2 matches 8 bases. J was trimmed by 3 bases and V by 7 bases; bases with no gene match: 2. Germline V gives CDR1 SGHTA, CDR2 FQGNSA. The CDR3 is made up of 13 amino acids. The chain's CDR3 is CASTRGGYNEQFF. As DNA, the CDR3 is TGTGCCAGCACCCGGGGGGGCTACAATGAGCAGTTCTTC.

The chain recombines TRBV9 with TRBJ2-1; the match to TRBD1 covers 8 bases. V lost 4 bases, J lost 7 bases, and 7 bases stayed unmatched. CDR1 SGDLS and CDR2 YYNGEE come from the germline V gene. This CDR3 region has 14 residues. The CDR3 here is CASSRRDRTNEQFF. DNA for the CDR3: TGTGCCAGCAGCCGCCGGGACAGGACTAATGAGCAGTTCTTC. Based on the CDR3 plus reference TRBV9 and TRBJ2-1, the full variable domain is DSGVTQTPKHLITATGQRVTLRCSPRSGDLSVYWYQQSLDQGLQFLIQYYNGEERAKGNILERFSAQQFPDLHSELNLSSLELGDSALYFCASSRRDRTNEQFFGPGTRLTVL.

This clone has just a few counts. The chain has TRBV25-1 and TRBJ1-1; weak D call: TRBD1 (5 bases). The germline V gene has CDR1 MGHDK and CDR2 SYGVNS. V was trimmed by 3 bases and J by 8 bases, leaving 7 bases between them. The CDR3 contains 11 residues. DNA for the CDR3: TGTGCCAGCAGTGACGGGGGAGAAGCTTTCTTT. Encoded protein: CASSDGGEAFF.